The 23 T cell receptor beta chains presented below share a single source sample, sequenced in a study of blood T cell repertoires in COVID-19. Sequenced by immunoSEQ multiplex PCR; TCRdb stores in-frame clones only, minus some. The sample consists of roughly 200,000 clones, about 90% of them appearing once. Specimen: peripheral blood. The receptors were gathered from a woman younger than 35 who had recovered from COVID-19.

This clone has just a few counts. The chain has TRBV6-5 and TRBJ1-1, with D hard to call. Deletions cut 2 bases from V and 11 bases from J, with 15 bases between. The CDR3 runs 13 residues. Germline V gives CDR1 MNHEY, CDR2 SVGAGI. The CDR3 region is CASSYTIRSAAFF. For the CDR3, the DNA is TGTGCCAGCAGTTACACGATTAGATCAGCGGCTTTCTTT.

This rearrangement joins TRBV9 to TRBJ2-7, with a possible D match to TRBD1 (6 bases). V lost 0 bases to trimming and J lost 3 bases, with 10 bases between them. The CDR3 is 14 amino acids. Germline CDR1 and CDR2: SGDLS and YYNGEE. CDR3 protein: CASSVEDRDYEQYF. For the CDR3, the DNA is TGTGCCAGCAGCGTAGAGGACAGAGACTACGAGCAGTACTTC. Full variable domain (missing parts from reference TRBV9 and TRBJ2-7): DSGVTQTPKHLITATGQRVTLRCSPRSGDLSVYWYQQSLDQGLQFLIQYYNGEERAKGNILERFSAQQFPDLHSELNLSSLELGDSALYFCASSVEDRDYEQYFGPGTRLTVT.

The chain combines TRBV29-1 with TRBJ2-1; 16 bases line up with TRBD2. Trimming cost V 4 bases and J 2 bases; bases outside gene matches: 8. From germline, CDR1 is SQVTM and CDR2 ANQGSEA. The CDR3 spans 18 residues. CDR3 region: CSVGGGTSGRVAYNEQFF. CDR3 DNA: TGCAGCGTTGGCGGCGGGACTAGCGGGAGGGTAGCCTACAATGAGCAGTTCTTC.

The chain has TRBV5-1 and TRBJ2-1; weak D call: TRBD2 (5 bases). Germline V gene data show CDR1 as SGHRS and CDR2 as YFSETQ. The CDR3 totals 16 residues. V was clipped by 3 bases and J by 4 bases, with 17 bases between them. The CDR3 sequence is CASSSSERRGYNEQFF. Written as DNA, the CDR3 is TGCGCCAGCAGCTCCTCCGAGCGGCGAGGATACAATGAGCAGTTCTTC.

The V call is TRBV25-1, the J call TRBJ1-6; 9 nucleotides align to TRBD1. CDR1 and CDR2 from the germline V gene are MGHDK and SYGVNS. The CDR3 extends over 17 amino acids. Germline trimming cut 2 bases from V and 1 base from J; bases unmatched to any gene: 3. The CDR3 loop reads CASSEIQGASYNSPLHF. CDR3 bases: TGTGCCAGCAGTGAAATACAGGGGGCTTCCTATAATTCACCCCTCCACTTT.

The V and J genes are TRBV30 and TRBJ2-7; 8 bases fit TRBD2. The CDR3 loop spans 15 amino acids. Germline V gene lookup returns CDR1 GTSNPN and CDR2 SVGIG (reference sequence). V lost 5 bases, J lost 3 bases, and 12 bases stayed unmatched. Here the CDR3 DNA reads TGTGCCTGGGTCCCAAAGGTTAGCGGGATCTACGAGCAGTACTTC. Protein: CAWVPKVSGIYEQYF.

The chain joins TRBV4-1 to TRBJ1-6; D may be TRBD1 (6 bases). CDR1 and CDR2 (germline): MGHRA, YSYEKL. CDR3 length: 13 amino acids. Trimming removed 2 bases from V and 9 bases from J, with 8 bases in between. CDR3: CASSQRGGSPLHF. CDR3 nucleotides: TGCGCCAGCAGCCAAAGGGGGGGTTCACCCCTCCACTTT.

This clone was seen only once. The gene calls are TRBV5-6 and TRBJ1-1, with D unclear. The ends were cut back, 4 bases at V and 1 base at J, with 11 bases in the middle. CDR1 and CDR2 from the germline V gene are SGHDT and YYEEEE. CDR3 length equals 14 residues. The CDR3 reads CASSPQARNTEAFF. CDR3 nucleotide sequence: TGTGCCAGCAGCCCTCAAGCCCGGAACACTGAAGCTTTCTTT.

The V and J genes are TRBV6-2 or TRBV6-3 and TRBJ1-5; a weak D match, TRBD1 (6 bases). The V end was cut by 5 bases, the J end by 3 bases, with 11 bases between. Germline CDR1 and CDR2: MNHEY and SVGEGT. This CDR3 comprises 14 residues. The CDR3 nucleotides are TGTGCCAGCAGTGGGGACACTTTCAATCAGCCCCAGCATTTT. This codes for CASSGDTFNQPQHF.

This clone appeared a single time. V and J are TRBV5-5 and TRBJ1-5; TRBD1 agrees at 7 bases. This CDR3 is 15 amino acids long. Germline assignment: CDR1 SGHKS and CDR2 YYEKEE (reference sequence). V trimming: 2 bases; J trimming: 7 bases; junction bases outside the gene matches: 9. Here the CDR3 DNA reads TGTGCCAGCAGCTTTAGACAGGGACGAGGGCAGCCCCAGCATTTT. It encodes CASSFRQGRGQPQHF.

The chain is built from TRBV2 and TRBJ2-7, with TRBD2 matching over 11 bases. This CDR3 comprises 15 residues. V lost 4 bases, J lost 2 bases, and 4 bases stayed unmatched. Germline V CDR1 and CDR2: SNHLY, FYNNEI. The DNA of the CDR3 is TGTGCCAGCAGTGTACTAGCGGGAGAAACCTACGAGCAGTACTTC. Translating gives CASSVLAGETYEQYF.

The rearrangement joins TRBV6-2 or TRBV6-3 to TRBJ1-1, with no clear D. V was trimmed by 4 bases and J by 0 bases, leaving 6 bases between them. CDR1 MNHEY and CDR2 SVGEGT come from the germline V gene. This CDR3 has 13 residues. This CDR3 reads CASSSRMNTEAFF. The CDR3 region has the DNA TGTGCCAGCAGTTCCAGAATGAACACTGAAGCTTTCTTT.

The rearrangement links TRBV2 to TRBJ1-4; 7 nucleotides match TRBD1. After removal of 3 bases from V and 3 bases from J, the junction contained 4 bases not matched to a gene. CDR3 size: 15 residues. Germline lookup yields CDR1 SNHLY and CDR2 FYNNEI. The CDR3 sequence: CASSEGTAPNEKLFF. The DNA for the CDR3 is TGTGCCAGCAGTGAGGGGACAGCCCCTAATGAAAAACTGTTTTTT.

The rearrangement links TRBV10-3 to TRBJ2-7; 8 bases match TRBD1. The CDR3 runs to 11 residues. The V gene end was trimmed by 10 bases and the J gene end by 6 bases; junction bases not matched to a gene: 5. The germline V gene has CDR1 ENHRY and CDR2 SYGVKD. The CDR3 sequence is CASGQGSEQYF. The DNA for the CDR3 is TGTGCCAGTGGACAGGGAAGCGAGCAGTACTTC.

The gene calls are TRBV11-2 and TRBJ1-1; D ambiguous. CDR3 length: 14 residues. Germline loops: CDR1 SGHAT, CDR2 FQNNGV. Trimming shortened V by 5 bases and J by 5 bases, and 15 bases separated the two germline ends. The CDR3 coding sequence is TGTGCCAGCAGCCCGGTATATCCGAGGACTGAAGCTTTCTTT. Translation gives CASSPVYPRTEAFF.

The chain has TRBV5-3 and TRBJ2-3; D might be TRBD1 (6 bases). TRBV5-3 qualifies as an ORF whose function is uncertain. V was pared by 0 bases and J by 2 bases, with 10 bases between. The CDR3 runs to 15 residues. The CDR3 reads CARSLVGQTTDTQYF. The CDR3 coding sequence is TGTGCCAGAAGCTTGGTGGGACAAACCACAGATACGCAGTATTTT.

This chain links TRBV9 with TRBJ1-4; D may be TRBD1 (6 bases). Trimming removed 0 bases at V and 0 bases at J, with 6 bases between. CDR3 length equals 15 residues. Germline V gene sequence: CDR1 SGDLS, CDR2 YYNGEE. This CDR3 is CASSVGQATNEKLFF. For the CDR3, the DNA is TGTGCCAGCAGCGTAGGACAGGCAACTAATGAAAAACTGTTTTTT.

The rearrangement links TRBV11-2 to TRBJ1-1; 10 bases fit TRBD1. The V gene end was trimmed by 5 bases and the J gene end by 5 bases; junction bases not matched to a gene: 8. Germline values: CDR1 SGHAT, CDR2 FQNNGV. CDR3 size: 15 residues. CDR3 in amino acids: CASSAQTGGRTEAFF. The CDR3 nucleotides read TGTGCCAGCAGCGCACAGACAGGGGGCCGGACTGAAGCTTTCTTT.

In this sample, this clone turned up a few times. The chain uses TRBV29-1 and TRBJ2-7; a weak D match, TRBD2 (5 bases). This CDR3 has 14 residues. The germline CDR1 and CDR2 sequences are SQVTM and ANQGSEA. The ends were cut back, 4 bases at V and 5 bases at J, with 18 bases in the middle. The CDR3 reads CSVGSGNPSDEQYF. The CDR3 DNA sequence: TGCAGCGTTGGGTCCGGGAACCCTTCCGACGAGCAGTACTTC.

The rearrangement joins TRBV2 to TRBJ2-1; 7 bases align to TRBD1. With V trimmed by 9 bases and J by 0 bases, 11 bases remained unmatched. Germline-derived CDR1 and CDR2 are SNHLY and FYNNEI. The CDR3 has 16 residues. The CDR3 sequence: CARTGTDHVSYNEQFF. CDR3 bases: TGTGCCAGGACCGGGACAGATCATGTCTCCTACAATGAGCAGTTCTTC.

The chain combines TRBV7-2 with TRBJ2-3; TRBD2 matches 7 bases. Trimming cost V 3 bases and J 8 bases; bases outside gene matches: 2. CDR3 size: 12 residues. CDR1 is SGHTA and CDR2 is FQGNSA in the germline V gene. In DNA form, the CDR3 reads TGTGCCAGCAGCTTCAGGGAGGGTACGCAGTATTTT. Translated, it gives CASSFREGTQYF.

CDR3 loop: CASSLSQGSMGNQPQHF. CDR3 in DNA: TGTGCCAGCAGTTTATCGCAGGGATCTATGGGCAATCAGCCCCAGCATTTT. The chain carries TRBV27 and TRBJ1-5, with a tentative D call TRBD1 (5 bases). The germline gives CDR1 MNHEY, CDR2 SMNVEV (reference sequence). The CDR3 contains 17 residues. V was trimmed by 0 bases and J by 2 bases, leaving 14 bases between them.

V is TRBV11-2 and J is TRBJ2-7, with D maybe TRBD1 (5 bases). Trimming cost V 0 bases and J 3 bases, with 9 bases left between them. The CDR3 sequence is 14 residues long. Germline V gives CDR1 SGHAT, CDR2 FQNNGV. CDR3 region: CASSLELQDYEQYF. The CDR3 DNA is TGTGCCAGCAGCTTAGAATTACAGGACTACGAGCAGTACTTC. Full variable domain (rest looked up from reference TRBV11-2 and TRBJ2-7): EAGVAQSPRYKIIEKRQSVAFWCNPISGHATLYWYQQILGQGPKLLIQFQNNGVVDDSQLPKDRFSAERLKGVDSTLKIQPAKLEDSAVYLCASSLELQDYEQYFGPGTRLTVT.